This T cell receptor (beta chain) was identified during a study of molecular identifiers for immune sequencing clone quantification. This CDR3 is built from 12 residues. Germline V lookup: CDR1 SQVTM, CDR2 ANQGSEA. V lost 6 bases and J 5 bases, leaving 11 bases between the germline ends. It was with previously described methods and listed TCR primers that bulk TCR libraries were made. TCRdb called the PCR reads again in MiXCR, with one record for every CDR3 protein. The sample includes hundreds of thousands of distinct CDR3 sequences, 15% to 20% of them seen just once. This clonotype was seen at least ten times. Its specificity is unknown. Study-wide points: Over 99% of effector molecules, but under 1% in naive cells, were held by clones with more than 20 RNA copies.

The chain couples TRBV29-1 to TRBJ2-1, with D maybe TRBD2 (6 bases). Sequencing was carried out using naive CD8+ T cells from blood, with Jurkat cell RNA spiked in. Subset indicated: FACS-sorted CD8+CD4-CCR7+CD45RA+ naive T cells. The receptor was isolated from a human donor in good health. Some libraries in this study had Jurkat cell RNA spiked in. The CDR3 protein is CSVLGLNNEQFF. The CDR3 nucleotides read TGCAGCGTGCTGGGACTTAACAATGAGCAGTTCTTC.